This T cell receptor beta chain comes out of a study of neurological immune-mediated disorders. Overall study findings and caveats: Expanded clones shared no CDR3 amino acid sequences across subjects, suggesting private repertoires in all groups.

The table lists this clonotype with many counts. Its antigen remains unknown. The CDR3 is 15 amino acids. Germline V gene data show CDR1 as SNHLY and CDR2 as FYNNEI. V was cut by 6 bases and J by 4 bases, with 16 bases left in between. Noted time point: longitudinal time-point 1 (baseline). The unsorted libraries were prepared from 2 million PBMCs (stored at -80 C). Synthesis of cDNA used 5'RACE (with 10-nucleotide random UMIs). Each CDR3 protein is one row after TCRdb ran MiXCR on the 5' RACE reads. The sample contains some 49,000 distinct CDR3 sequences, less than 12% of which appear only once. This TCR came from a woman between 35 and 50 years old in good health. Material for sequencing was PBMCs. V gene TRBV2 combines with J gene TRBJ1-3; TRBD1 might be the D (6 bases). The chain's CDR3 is CASRSGQGRGNTIYF. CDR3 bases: TGTGCCAGCAGGAGCGGGCAGGGGAGAGGAAACACCATATATTTT.